This T cell receptor beta chain was recovered during a study of OX40 agonist ivuxolimab in advanced cancers. Context from the whole study: Ivuxolimab was a fully human IgG2 agonistic monoclonal antibody targeting the costimulatory receptor OX40 (CD134). Partial responses occurred in three dose-escalation patients, of whom one had hepatocellular carcinoma and two had cutaneous melanoma. Intravenous ivuxolimab was administered to patients every 2 weeks at six dose levels: 0.01, 0.1, 0.3, 1.5, 3 and 10 mg/kg. The point of sequencing TCRbeta in the periphery was to test whether ivuxolimab changed TCR sequence diversity and drove clonal T-cell expansion. Of the approximately 50 dose-escalation patients, hepatocellular carcinoma was present in around 20, melanoma in approximately 15, renal cell carcinoma in 9 and head and neck cancer in 9. The paper describes the monotherapy dose-escalation part (N ≈ 52 patients) of the phase I trial of ivuxolimab. The dose-escalation cohort was about 83% male with a mean age of about 54 years, ranging from roughly 23 to 85. Prior anti-PD-1, anti-PD-L1 or anti-CTLA-4 therapy was permitted, and checkpoint inhibitors had been received by about 44% of dose-escalation patients.

Genomic DNA was extracted from sorted cells for sequencing of the TCRbeta CDR3 region. The immunoSEQ Assay was used for sequencing of TCRbeta CDR3 regions. TCRdb's version of the immuneACCESS table is confined to in-frame rearrangements and falls short of the full clone set. An unresolved V gene accounts for under half of the shortfall where checked; the remainder is of unknown origin. Across this sample there are about 59,000 clones, with nearly 85% seen only once. About 1.9% of the sample is taken by the ten largest. General study outcomes and caveats: In the 0.1-3.0 mg/kg groups, partial responders were among the patients with the lowest normalized peripheral clonal expansion, particularly in CD8+ T cells. Low levels of normalized T-cell clonal expansion were also shown by some nonresponding patients. The antigen specificity of the peripheral T cells that underwent clonal expansion was not determined. On average, CD8+ T cells showed more expanded clones than CD4+ T cells after ivuxolimab. At doses of 0.1 to 3.0 mg/kg, clonal expansion of both CD4+ and CD8+ T cells in blood was seen between baseline and week 6.

As encoded in the germline V gene, CDR1 is LGHNT while CDR2 is FRNRAP. Its CDR3 holds 17 amino acids, cysteine through phenylalanine. The retained sequence is limited to the CDR3, 51 bases, with the frame set at the first base. Trimming removed 0 bases from V and 0 bases from J; the gene matches leave 5 bases unexplained. Concerning this clone itself: Its binding antigen is unknown. The record has no base qualities; no much larger clone is one base away.

The trial excluded patients who had a history of autoimmune disease or were on systemic immunosuppression. Peripheral blood for TCR sequencing was drawn from every dose cohort at baseline, at cycle 4 day 1 and at cycle 7 day 1. Samples were obtained from an open-label, multicenter, first-in-human phase I dose-escalation trial of ivuxolimab. Adults with locally advanced or metastatic head and neck squamous cell, hepatocellular, melanoma or renal cell carcinoma were enrolled in the trial. Before TCR sequencing, CD4+ T cells and CD8+ T cells were sorted from peripheral blood as separate populations. The sequences come from CD4+ or CD8+ T cells sorted from blood, collected in a trial of the OX40 agonist ivuxolimab. The TCR sequence derives from an adult with an advanced solid tumor such as melanoma, head and neck, liver or kidney cancer. In this chain, TRBV12-5 is recombined with TRBJ2-1; TRBD2 matches 7 bases in the middle. The base sequence is TGTGCTAGTGGTTTGGTTACTAGCGATAACTCCTACAATGAGCAGTTCTTC. Translated, it reads CASGLVTSDNSYNEQFF. The CDR3, completed at both ends by the reference TRBV12-5 and TRBJ2-1 genes, gives the full variable domain DARVTQTPRHKVTEMGQEVTMRCQPILGHNTVFWYRQTMMQGLELLAYFRNRAPLDDSGMPKDRFSAEMPDATLATLKIQPSEPRDSAVYFCASGLVTSDNSYNEQFFGPGTRLTVL.